This entry lists 14 T cell receptor beta chains sequenced from one sample in a study of T cell responses to AZD1222 COVID-19 vaccine. Sequenced by immunoSEQ multiplex PCR; TCRdb stores in-frame clones only, minus some. The profile shows 90,000 to 120,000 clones, approximately 90% of them singletons. Here the sequenced sample was peripheral blood, taken on day 0 of AZD1222 vaccination. The receptors stem from an adult in good health.

The chain has TRBV6-6 and TRBJ2-7; 9 bases are a match to TRBD2. The CDR3 covers 15 residues. The V segment lost 5 bases and the J segment 0 bases; nucleotides outside the gene matches: 5. The germline CDR1 and CDR2 sequences are MNHNY and SVGAGI (reference sequence). The chain's CDR3 is CASSPAGGSSYEQYF. CDR3 in DNA: TGTGCCAGCAGTCCAGCGGGGGGAAGCTCCTACGAGCAGTACTTC.

The V and J genes are TRBV12-3 or TRBV12-4 and TRBJ2-2; D is undetermined. With 3 bases removed from V and 8 bases from J, the gap between germline ends came to 10 bases. The CDR3 contains 13 residues. CDR3 protein: CASSLARPGELFF. CDR3 sequence (DNA): TGTGCCAGCAGTTTGGCGCGTCCTGGGGAGCTGTTTTTT.

This sequence joins TRBV19 and TRBJ1-3; D gene unclear. Germline-derived CDR1 and CDR2 are LNHDA and SQIVND (reference sequence). The CDR3 sequence is 12 residues long. V was pared by 3 bases and J by 5 bases, with 5 bases between. The CDR3 DNA sequence: TGTGCCAGTAGTATGTATAGAAACACCATATATTTT. Translation: CASSMYRNTIYF.

V gene TRBV30 combines with J gene TRBJ1-4, with D unresolved. Per germline, CDR1 GTSNPN and CDR2 SVGIG (reference sequence). The V gene lost 4 bases and the J gene lost 5 bases, with 17 bases spanning the gap. This CDR3 contains 15 residues. The CDR3, as DNA: TGTGCCTGGAAGCAAGCCTCGGTACCGAATGAAAAACTGTTTTTT. Its translation is CAWKQASVPNEKLFF.

The rearrangement uses TRBV5-6 and TRBJ1-2, with D uncertain. Germline V gene data show CDR1 as SGHDT and CDR2 as YYEEEE. This CDR3 contains 16 residues. Trimming removed 3 bases at V and 4 bases at J, with 19 bases between. CDR3 DNA: TGTGCCAGCAGCTCCGTGCTGGGGATCGGGAGCTATGGCTACACCTTC. This translates into CASSSVLGIGSYGYTF. Complete variable domain (other parts from reference TRBV5-6 and TRBJ1-2): DAGVTQSPTHLIKTRGQQVTLRCSPKSGHDTVSWYQQALGQGPQFIFQYYEEEERQRGNFPDRFSGHQFPNYSSELNVNALLLGDSALYLCASSSVLGIGSYGYTFGSGTRLTVV.

This chain uses TRBV30 with TRBJ1-4; no firm D call. CDR1 and CDR2 (germline): GTSNPN, SVGIG (reference sequence). The CDR3 totals 14 residues. Trimming took off 0 bases at V and 5 bases at J, with 10 bases between the two ends. The CDR3, as DNA: TGTGCCTGGAGTGTAACCGGTCCAAATGAAAAACTGTTTTTT. This translates into CAWSVTGPNEKLFF.

The chain links TRBV7-9 to TRBJ2-2; the D is unclear. V lost 6 bases and J 6 bases, leaving 8 bases between the germline ends. The germline V gene encodes CDR1 SEHNR and CDR2 FQNEAQ (reference sequence). This CDR3 region has 12 residues. This CDR3 is CASRIAAGELFF. CDR3 nucleotide sequence: TGTGCCAGCAGAATAGCTGCCGGGGAGCTGTTTTTT. Full variable domain (remainder filled in from reference TRBV7-9 and TRBJ2-2): DTGVSQNPRHKITKRGQNVTFRCDPISEHNRLYWYRQTLGQGPEFLTYFQNEAQLEKSRLLSDRFSAERPKGSFSTLEIQRTEQGDSAMYLCASRIAAGELFFGEGSRLTVL.

The genes are TRBV12-5 and TRBJ1-4; 8 bases fit TRBD1. Losses at the gene ends were 4 bases for V and 7 bases for J; bases not matched to a gene: 8. There are 15 residues in the CDR3. Per germline, CDR1 LGHNT and CDR2 FRNRAP. CDR3 sequence reads: CASGSSGGSAEKLFF. CDR3 coding DNA: TGTGCTAGTGGTTCTTCAGGGGGCTCGGCTGAAAAACTGTTTTTT.

This clone was counted only a few times. The rearrangement uses TRBV5-1 and TRBJ2-1; D is ambiguous. This CDR3 spans 14 amino acids. V was pared by 4 bases and J by 4 bases, with 12 bases between. Germline CDR1 is SGHRS and CDR2 is YFSETQ. The CDR3 here is CASSPLIGYNEQFF. CDR3 in DNA: TGCGCCAGCAGCCCGTTAATCGGATACAATGAGCAGTTCTTC.

The gene calls are TRBV5-1 and TRBJ2-1; 12 bases map to TRBD2. J gave up 2 bases and V 5 bases, and 2 bases lay outside the gene matches. CDR1 is SGHRS, CDR2 YFSETQ, per germline. This CDR3 comprises 15 residues. The CDR3 here is CASRLAGGTYNEQFF. The CDR3 DNA is TGCGCCAGCAGACTAGCGGGGGGAACCTACAATGAGCAGTTCTTC.

Only a few counts were recorded for this clone. This chain connects TRBV4-1 to TRBJ2-1; D is perhaps TRBD2 (5 bases). This CDR3 comprises 15 residues. Trimming removed 0 bases from V and 4 bases from J, with 10 bases in between. In germline, CDR1 is MGHRA, CDR2 YSYEKL. CDR3 region: CASSQEGSQYNEQFF. CDR3 bases: TGCGCCAGCAGCCAAGAAGGGAGCCAATACAATGAGCAGTTCTTC.

Here the CDR3 DNA reads TGTGCCAGCAGTGAAGGAGAATCTGGAAACACCATATATTTT. This sequence encodes CASSEGESGNTIYF. The chain carries TRBV6-1 and TRBJ1-3; D unresolved. The CDR3 sequence is 14 residues long. Trimming took off 1 base at V and 1 base at J, with 5 bases between the two ends. CDR1 and CDR2 from the germline V gene are MNHNS and SASEGT.

V usage is TRBV3-1 (or the pseudogene TRBV3-2) and J usage is TRBJ2-7; perhaps D is TRBD1 or TRBD2 (5 bases each). This CDR3 contains 15 residues. Per germline, CDR1 LGHDT and CDR2 YNNKEL (reference sequence). The ends were cut back, 4 bases at V and 0 bases at J, with 13 bases in the middle. CDR3 nucleotides: TGTGCCAGCAGCCGGCTGGGACGTCACTCCTACGAGCAGTACTTC. It codes for CASSRLGRHSYEQYF.

The chain couples TRBV6-5 to TRBJ2-1; D is possibly TRBD1 or TRBD2 (6 bases each). Germline CDR1 is MNHEY and CDR2 is SVGAGI. This CDR3 has 16 amino acids. V dropped 3 bases and J dropped 5 bases, with 17 bases sitting between them. The CDR3 nucleotides are TGTGCCAGCAGTTATCGCCGGGGGCCCCCAAACAATGAGCAGTTCTTC. It translates to CASSYRRGPPNNEQFF.